The clone carrying this TCR beta chain was detected once. Antigen: not known. Within the sample, other DNA sequences also encode this same CDR3. The data originate from a study of shared clonotypes between healthy human individuals. Study context: The composition of the donors was a couple of women and a few men aged 18 to 49. The study used three CD4 naive, three CD4 memory, two CD8 naive and one CD8 memory plate per donor. Study results and limitations: An anticipated effect of sequencing depth on clonotype sharing among donors was recognized.

Genomic DNA of every subset was divided equally among multiple immunoSEQ plates. Sequencing was performed with immunoSEQ multiplex PCR; in TCRdb, only in-frame clones are kept and a portion is missing. The sample carries roughly 2,300,000 clones, just under 95% recorded once. The specimen sequenced was naive CD4+ T cells from PBMCs. The subset here: CD45RA+ positively selected. This clonotype was sampled from a man aged 18 to 30 in good health. Some clones in this sample may be carry-over from other donors' samples.

The CDR3 DNA is TGTGCCAGCAGGACCTTGAACACTGAAGCTTTCTTT. Encoded protein: CASRTLNTEAFF. The chain employs TRBV6-5 and TRBJ1-1; D gene unclear. The CDR3 covers 12 residues. Germline V lookup: CDR1 MNHEY, CDR2 SVGAGI. The V end lost 6 bases, the J end lost 0 bases, and 5 bases lay between the germline ends.